This TCR beta chain was sequenced during a study of T-cell reconstitution after alpha-beta-depleted transplantation in children. Findings of the study overall: After transplant, at about two months, alpha-beta T cells were reportedly derived from several hundred expanded graft clones. Elevated TCRbeta diversity at day 60 was traced, in some patients, to surviving recipient T cells and thymic progenitors. The main origin of T-cell counts and diversity one year after transplant was newly produced T cells.

The CDR3 loop spans 14 amino acids. Germline trimming cut 7 bases from V and 5 bases from J; bases unmatched to any gene: 5. Many counts were recorded for this clonotype. Its antigen is currently unknown. Preparing the TCRbeta library involved the use of unique molecular identifiers. Each CDR3 protein is one row after TCRdb ran MiXCR on the PCR reads. The repertoire has roughly 100,000 distinct CDR3 sequences, about 6.8% of them found once; the top ten carry around 15%. The sample consisted of PBMCs, taken before TCRalphabeta/CD19-depleted stem cell transplant. The rearrangement links TRBV12-3 or TRBV12-4 to TRBJ2-3; 11 bases agree with TRBD2. The TCR comes from a boy aged 2 to 9 with acute lymphoblastic leukemia, due to receive a stem cell transplant. CDR3 residues: CASNPGLAVDTQYF. The CDR3 nucleotides are TGTGCCAGCAATCCGGGACTAGCGGTAGATACGCAGTATTTT.